This T cell receptor (beta chain) was recovered during a study of T-cell reconstitution after alpha-beta-depleted transplantation in children. As it was prepared, the TCRbeta library received unique molecular identifiers. Each CDR3 protein gets one entry after TCRdb re-called the PCR reads with MiXCR. The sample lists 300,000 or so distinct CDR3 sequences, more than 8% occurring once. This CDR3 spans 16 amino acids. Unmatched junction bases numbered 7, after V lost 4 bases and J lost 5 bases. The germline CDR1 and CDR2 sequences are LNHNV and YYDKDF (reference sequence). The sequenced sample was PBMCs from the stem cell graft donor, obtained from the stem cell graft. The origin of this receptor is a human donor who donated a stem cell graft to a child with SCID. The V gene is TRBV15, the J gene TRBJ2-1; 11 nucleotides line up with TRBD2. The CDR3 loop reads CATSILLAGADNEQFF. The CDR3 DNA sequence: TGTGCCACCAGCATATTACTAGCGGGGGCCGACAATGAGCAGTTCTTC.